This entry concerns a single T cell receptor beta chain. This clone has just one count. Its specific antigen is unknown. Base qualities are missing; no much larger clone stands one base away. Libraries came from the immunoSEQ multiplex PCR assay. TCRdb provides this immuneACCESS table in a form limited to in-frame rearrangements. Some clones are lacking; in checked studies, under half of them reflect an unresolved V gene, and why the rest are absent is not known. In all, the sample holds fewer than 500,000 clones, and roughly 90% of those were seen once. The top ten hold more than 6% of the sample. The sample comes from a study of control samples from healthy donors and cancer patients (dated by TCRdb to about 2020). From the cysteine through the phenylalanine, the CDR3 covers 15 amino acids. The CDR3 DNA has 45 bases and is translated from base 1. Trimming at the junction amounts to 0 bases on V and 3 bases on J, and the germline ends lie 11 bases apart. Taken from the germline V gene, the CDR1 and CDR2 loops are SGHTA and FQGNSA.

Sample: PBMCs. The rearranged chain carries TRBV7-2 and TRBJ1-1; D gene: possibly TRBD1, on 5 matching bases. The TCR was taken from a man aged 40-50 years with head and neck cancer. The CDR3 region: CASSLANQGHTEAFF. The sequenced DNA is TGTGCCAGCAGCTTAGCGAACCAGGGCCACACTGAAGCTTTCTTT.